The 3 T cell receptor beta chains presented below share a single source sample, sequenced in a study of T-cell memory formation after mild COVID-19. TCRdb re-derived calls from the 5' RACE reads in MiXCR, one entry per CDR3 protein. The data contain about 290,000 distinct CDR3 sequences, more than 15% of them singletons. The sample consisted of PBMCs or a T cell subset sorted from them (not recorded which). These receptors originate from a man younger than 30 who had mild COVID-19 (a few samples of this study predate the infection). Cell type and time point are not known.

This clonotype has at least ten counts. The chain combines TRBV24-1 with TRBJ2-3; D tentatively fits TRBD1 or TRBD2 (5 bases each). Germline-derived CDR1 and CDR2 are KGHDR and SFDVKD. Trimming cost V 0 bases and J 4 bases, with 7 bases left between them. The CDR3 has 14 residues. As DNA, the CDR3 is TGTGCCACCAGTGATTTGAGGGGACCAGATACGCAGTATTTT. Protein sequence: CATSDLRGPDTQYF.

This clonotype was seen a few times. V and J are TRBV2 and TRBJ2-1; a possible D gene is TRBD2 (6 bases). This CDR3 has 13 amino acids. The ends were cut back, 6 bases at V and 5 bases at J, with 11 bases in the middle. Germline-derived CDR1 and CDR2 are SNHLY and FYNNEI. The DNA for the CDR3 is TGTGCCAGCAGGGCGGGGCAAAACAATGAGCAGTTCTTC. Translated: CASRAGQNNEQFF. The variable domain in full, completed from reference TRBV2 and TRBJ2-1, reads EPEVTQTPSHQVTQMGQEVILRCVPISNHLYFYWYRQILGQKVEFLVSFYNNEISEKSEIFDDQFSVERPDGSNFTLKIRSTKLEDSAMYFCASRAGQNNEQFFGPGTRLTVL.

J is TRBJ2-3 and V is TRBV4-1; D not certain. This CDR3 region has 15 residues. Germline V gene data show CDR1 as MGHRA and CDR2 as YSYEKL. V was shortened by 4 bases and J by 0 bases, with 11 bases between the two germline ends. CDR3 residues: CASSPTPLSTDTQYF. In DNA form, the CDR3 reads TGCGCCAGCAGCCCTACTCCTCTGAGCACAGATACGCAGTATTTT.